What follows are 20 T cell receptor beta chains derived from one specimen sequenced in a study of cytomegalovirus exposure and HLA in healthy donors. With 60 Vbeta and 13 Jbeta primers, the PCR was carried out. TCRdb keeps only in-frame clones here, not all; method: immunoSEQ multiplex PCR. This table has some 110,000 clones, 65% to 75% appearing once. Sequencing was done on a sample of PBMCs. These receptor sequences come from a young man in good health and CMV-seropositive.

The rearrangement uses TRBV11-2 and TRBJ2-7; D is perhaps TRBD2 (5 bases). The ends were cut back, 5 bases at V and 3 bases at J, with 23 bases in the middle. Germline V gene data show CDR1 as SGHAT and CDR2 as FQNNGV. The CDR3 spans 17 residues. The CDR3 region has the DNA TGTGCCAGCAGCCCCGTGGGAGCCCGCCAAAGAGACTACGAGCAGTACTTC. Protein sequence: CASSPVGARQRDYEQYF.

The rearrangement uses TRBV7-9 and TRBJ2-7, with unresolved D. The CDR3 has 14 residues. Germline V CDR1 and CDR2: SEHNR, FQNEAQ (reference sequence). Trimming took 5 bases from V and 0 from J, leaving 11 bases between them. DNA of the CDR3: TGTGCCAGCAGCGGAACCGGGTCCTCCTACGAGCAGTACTTC. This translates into CASSGTGSSYEQYF. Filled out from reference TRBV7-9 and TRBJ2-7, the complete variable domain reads DTGVSQNPRHKITKRGQNVTFRCDPISEHNRLYWYRQTLGQGPEFLTYFQNEAQLEKSRLLSDRFSAERPKGSFSTLEIQRTEQGDSAMYLCASSGTGSSYEQYFGPGTRLTVT.

DNA for the CDR3: TGCGCCAGCAGCAGACTGACTAGCGAAAACATTCAGTACTTC. Amino acid sequence: CASSRLTSENIQYF. The rearrangement uses TRBV5-1 and TRBJ2-4; 8 bases line up with TRBD2. In germline, CDR1 is SGHRS, CDR2 YFSETQ. This CDR3 is built from 14 residues. V shed 4 bases, J shed 5 bases, and the junction held 5 bases outside the gene matches.

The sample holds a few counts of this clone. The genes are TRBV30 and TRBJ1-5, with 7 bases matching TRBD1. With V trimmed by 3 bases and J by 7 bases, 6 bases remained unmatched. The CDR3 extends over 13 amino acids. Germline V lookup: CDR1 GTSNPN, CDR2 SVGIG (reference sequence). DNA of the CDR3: TGTGCCTGGAGCGGGATCAGGGGGCAGCCCCAGCATTTT. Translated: CAWSGIRGQPQHF.

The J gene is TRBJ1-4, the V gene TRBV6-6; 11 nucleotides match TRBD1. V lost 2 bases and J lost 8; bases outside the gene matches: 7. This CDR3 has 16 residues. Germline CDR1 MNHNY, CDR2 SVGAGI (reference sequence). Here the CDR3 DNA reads TGTGCCAGCAGTTACCCCTCGGGACAGGGGGTCGAAAAACTGTTTTTT. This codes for CASSYPSGQGVEKLFF.

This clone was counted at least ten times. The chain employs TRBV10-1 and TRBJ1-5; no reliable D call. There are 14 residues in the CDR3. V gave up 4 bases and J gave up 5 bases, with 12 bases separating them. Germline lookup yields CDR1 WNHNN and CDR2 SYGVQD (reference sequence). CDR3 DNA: TGCGCCAGCAGTGTGGCCGGGTCCGATCAGCCCCAGCATTTT. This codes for CASSVAGSDQPQHF.

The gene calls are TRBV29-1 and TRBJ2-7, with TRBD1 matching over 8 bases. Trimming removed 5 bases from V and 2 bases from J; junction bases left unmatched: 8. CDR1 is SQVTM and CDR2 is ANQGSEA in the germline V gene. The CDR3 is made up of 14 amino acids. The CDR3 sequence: CSVSTLQGAYEQYF. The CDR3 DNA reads TGCAGCGTTTCAACCTTACAGGGGGCCTACGAGCAGTACTTC.

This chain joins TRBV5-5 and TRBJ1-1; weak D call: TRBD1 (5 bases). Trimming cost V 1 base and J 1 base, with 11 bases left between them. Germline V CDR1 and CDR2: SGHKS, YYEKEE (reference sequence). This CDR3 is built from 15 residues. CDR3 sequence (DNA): TGTGCCAGCAGCTTGAGAGGGGAGGCGAACACTGAAGCTTTCTTT. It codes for CASSLRGEANTEAFF.

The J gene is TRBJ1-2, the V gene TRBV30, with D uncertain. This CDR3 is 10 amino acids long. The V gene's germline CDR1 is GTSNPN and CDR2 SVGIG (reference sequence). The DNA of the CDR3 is TGTGCTTTGGGCCTCTATGGCTACACCTTC. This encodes CALGLYGYTF.

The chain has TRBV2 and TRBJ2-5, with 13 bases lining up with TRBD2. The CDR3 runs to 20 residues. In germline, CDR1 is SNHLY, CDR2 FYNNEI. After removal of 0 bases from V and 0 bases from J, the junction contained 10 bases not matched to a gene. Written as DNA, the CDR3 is TGTGCCAGCAGTGAAGCGTTCACTAGCGGGGGGGAAACGGACCAAGAGACCCAGTACTTC. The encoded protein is CASSEAFTSGGETDQETQYF.

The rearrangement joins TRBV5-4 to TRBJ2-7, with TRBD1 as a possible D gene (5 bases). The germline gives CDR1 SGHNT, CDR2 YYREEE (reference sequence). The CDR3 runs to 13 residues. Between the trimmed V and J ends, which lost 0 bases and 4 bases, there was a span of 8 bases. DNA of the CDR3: TGTGCCAGCAGCTTGGACCAGGGTTACGAGCAGTACTTC. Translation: CASSLDQGYEQYF.

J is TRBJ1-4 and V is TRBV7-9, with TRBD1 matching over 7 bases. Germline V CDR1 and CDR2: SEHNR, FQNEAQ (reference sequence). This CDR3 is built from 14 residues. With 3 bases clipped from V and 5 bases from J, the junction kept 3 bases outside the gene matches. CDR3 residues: CASSFGQENEKLFF. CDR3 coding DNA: TGTGCCAGCAGCTTCGGACAGGAGAATGAAAAACTGTTTTTT.

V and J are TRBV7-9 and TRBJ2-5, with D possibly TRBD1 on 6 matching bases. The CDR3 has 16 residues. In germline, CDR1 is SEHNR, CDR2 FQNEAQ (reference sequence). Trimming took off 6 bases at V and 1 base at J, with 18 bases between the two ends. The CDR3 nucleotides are TGTGCCAGCAGGCCAGTTGGGGGCCTTCTCCAAGAGACCCAGTACTTC. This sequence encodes CASRPVGGLLQETQYF.

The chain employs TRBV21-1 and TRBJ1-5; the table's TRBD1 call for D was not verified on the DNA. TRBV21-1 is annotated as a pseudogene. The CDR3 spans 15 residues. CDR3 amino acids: CASSKERGSGQPQHF. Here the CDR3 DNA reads TGTGCCAGCAGCAAGGAAAGGGGGTCTGGGCAGCCCCAGCATTTT.

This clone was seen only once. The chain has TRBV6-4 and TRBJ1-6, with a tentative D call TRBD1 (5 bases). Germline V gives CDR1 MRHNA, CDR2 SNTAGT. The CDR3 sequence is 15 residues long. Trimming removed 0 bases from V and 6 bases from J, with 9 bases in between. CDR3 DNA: TGTGCCAGCAGTGACTCGGGCAGGGTTAATTCACCCCTCCACTTT. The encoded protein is CASSDSGRVNSPLHF.

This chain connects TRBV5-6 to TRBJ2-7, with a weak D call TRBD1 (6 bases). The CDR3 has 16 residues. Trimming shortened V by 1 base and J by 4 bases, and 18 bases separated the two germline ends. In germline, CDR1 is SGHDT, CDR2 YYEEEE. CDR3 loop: CASSLLLLDRLYEQYF. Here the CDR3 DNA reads TGTGCCAGCAGCTTGTTATTACTGGACAGATTATACGAGCAGTACTTC.

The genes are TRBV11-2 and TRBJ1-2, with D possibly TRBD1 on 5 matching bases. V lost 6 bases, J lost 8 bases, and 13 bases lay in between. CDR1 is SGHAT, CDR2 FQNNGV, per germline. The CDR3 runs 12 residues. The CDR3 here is CASRPIGGGYTF. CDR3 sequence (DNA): TGTGCCAGCAGACCGATCGGGGGGGGCTACACCTTC.

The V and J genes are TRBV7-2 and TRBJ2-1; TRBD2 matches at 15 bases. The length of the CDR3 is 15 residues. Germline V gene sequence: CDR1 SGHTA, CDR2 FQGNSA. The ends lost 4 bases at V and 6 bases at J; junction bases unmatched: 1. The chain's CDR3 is CASSWTSGGANEQFF. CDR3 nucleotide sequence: TGTGCCAGCAGCTGGACTAGCGGGGGGGCCAATGAGCAGTTCTTC.

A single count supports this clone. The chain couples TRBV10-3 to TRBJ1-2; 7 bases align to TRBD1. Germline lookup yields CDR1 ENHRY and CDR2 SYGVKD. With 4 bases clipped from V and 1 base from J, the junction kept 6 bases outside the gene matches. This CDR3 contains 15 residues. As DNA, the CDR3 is TGTGCCATCAGTGCGAGGACAGGTTTTAACTATGGCTACACCTTC. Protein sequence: CAISARTGFNYGYTF.

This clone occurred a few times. CDR3 residues: CASSSPDRAEQYF. CDR3 DNA sequence: TGTGCCAGCAGTTCCCCAGACAGGGCCGAGCAGTACTTC. The chain carries TRBV28 and TRBJ2-7; 7 positions agree with TRBD1. V lost 4 bases and J lost 6; bases outside the gene matches: 6. CDR3 length: 13 amino acids. Germline CDR1 MDHEN, CDR2 SYDVKM.